This T cell receptor beta chain was captured by sequencing in a study of a mutant IDH1 vaccine in newly diagnosed glioma. Overall study context: Vaccination started 4-6 weeks after radiotherapy alone, or with temozolomide cycles. V12 took place at week 35, and V13 at week 47. Study-level findings and limits: Pseudoprogression appears to have had no connection to changes in top peripheral T cell clonotypes.

The time point was: week 47, end of study. A 20-mer mutant IDH1 peptide at 300 ug was injected subcutaneously with topical imiquimod. Vaccinations, eight in total, occurred in weeks 1, 3, 5, 7, 11, 15, 19, 23. Remarks on this clone: Its antigen is undetermined.

Sequencing was performed with immunoSEQ multiplex PCR; in TCRdb, only in-frame clones are kept and a portion is missing. The table lists tens of thousands of clones, about 80% of them singletons, with around 4.6% in the top ten. The germline CDR1 and CDR2 sequences are SNHLY and FYNNEI. CDR3 length equals 15 residues. Germline trimming cut 2 bases from V and 5 bases from J; bases unmatched to any gene: 7. The rearrangement links TRBV2 to TRBJ2-5, with 8 bases fitting TRBD2. The clonotype comes from a woman aged 40 to 50 with glioma. Some clones in this sample may be carry-over from other donors' samples. Sequencing was performed on PBMCs, taken from a glioma patient whose treatment included an IDH1 peptide vaccine. CDR3 DNA sequence: TGTGCCAGCAGTGAAAACGGGGGCGGGGGGGAGACCCAGTACTTC. Translated, it gives CASSENGGGGETQYF.